The clone carrying this T cell receptor beta chain was detected a few times. The antigen is unknown. The data stem from a study of metastatic and nonmetastatic thyroid tumors. Germline V gene lookup returns CDR1 MNHNS and CDR2 SASEGT. CDR3 length: 13 amino acids. Trimming at V came to 6 bases and at J to 7 bases, leaving 6 bases not matched to a gene. General observations from the study: According to reports, the diversity of TCR beta was significantly higher in malignant thyroid tumors than in benign nodules, and this held in both blood and tumor samples.

There were no patients who had received any treatment before thyroid surgery. TCRdb re-called the PCR reads through MiXCR. The table shows about 34,000 clones, with less than 40% occurring only once. The V and J genes are TRBV6-1 and TRBJ2-1, with TRBD2 identical over 7 bases. Sequenced input: tumor tissue. The TCR sequence derives from a female donor with papillary thyroid cancer or a benign thyroid nodule (not recorded which). Some clones in this sample may be carry-over from other donors' samples. CDR3 nucleotides: TGTGCCAGCAGCGGGACTACCCGGAATGAGCAGTTCTTC. Residues: CASSGTTRNEQFF.